This T cell receptor (beta chain) was captured by sequencing in a study of identical twins (dated by TCRdb to the mid-2010s). About the full investigation: To test whether fetal clonotypes persist, the study used deep sequencing on TCR alpha and beta repertoires from monozygotic twins, unrelated adults of various ages, and cord blood. Replicate twin experiments were performed at different times using different library preparation protocols to rule out contamination.

Results the study describes overall, beyond this receptor: Fewer insertions were carried by abundant cord blood beta clonotypes; a weaker similar trend was observed in young adult naive repertoires, while no such trend was observed in memory repertoires. Compared with coincidental sharing between unrelated individuals, out-of-frame TCR alpha sequences shared between twins showed an excess of sequences with low generation probability. Out-of-frame TCR alpha sharing in monozygotic twins was systematically underestimated by recombination models, whereas sharing between unrelated individuals was in agreement with the recombination models. Zero-insertion analyses could be partly confounded by invariant T cells such as MAIT and iNKT, although diverse VJ usage argued against such confounding for most clonotypes. The excess sharing between twins in beta out-of-frame sequences was weaker because fewer shared sequences reduced the signal-to-noise ratio. Conclusions relied on cross-sectional statistical analysis, since the same donors could not be followed over many years.

The library was made by 5' RACE. Sequencing instrument: Illumina HiSeq 2000. A universal primer binding site was introduced by template switching, and a unique molecular identifier was present in the final cDNA, enabling accurate counting of TCR cDNA molecules. First-strand cDNA for TCR alpha and beta chains was synthesized from specific primers in the conserved constant-segment region. To control for contamination, each cDNA library was double barcoded with a SMART-Mk sample barcode plus Illumina barcodes. Two successive PCR steps introduced TruSeq adapter sequences along with Illumina sample barcodes. TCR alpha and beta cDNA libraries were sequenced on the Illumina HiSeq platform with custom primers. The original pipeline was this. Unique molecular identifiers were extracted from raw reads with MiGEC, and CDR3 positions were determined with MiXCR. For each individual, recombination models were inferred using an EM algorithm with the repgenHMM and IGoR tools. The tcR package in R was used for shared clonotype analysis, with sharing normalized by the product of cloneset sizes. Out-of-frame nonproductive sequences were analyzed to study raw recombination free of thymic and clonal selection effects. TCRdb ran its own pipeline on the public reads, namely fastp trimming at Q25 and MiXCR clone calling, and kept in-frame beta chains. When rows share a CDR3 protein, they turn into one entry using the most common DNA and genes. The V and J calls reflect TCRdb's pipeline rather than the authors' work. For this sample the table gives about 390,000 distinct CDR3 sequences, of which roughly 10% were detected only once. The top ten hold under 9.5% of the sample.

This clonotype has a count of ten or more. Its antigen is still unknown. Base qualities are not recorded, but no much larger clone differs from it by a single base. Every donor was a healthy Caucasian. Three unrelated non-twin adults were also sequenced: a male aged 18 to 30, a male aged 50 to 60 and a female aged 50 to 60. Using Miltenyi CD45RO+ enrichment and human naive T-cell isolation kits, memory (CD45RO+) and naive T cells were isolated from PBMC. The specimen sequenced was naive T cells sorted from blood. The meaning of the sample's cell subset or site label: cells isolated with a human naive T-cell isolation kit. This TCR derives from a woman aged 45-60 years in good health.

For the CDR3, the sequence is CASSLVSLAGYEQYF. The sequenced DNA: TGTGCCAGCAGCTTAGTTTCCCTGGCGGGTTACGAGCAGTACTTC. The V gene is TRBV7-8 and the J gene is TRBJ2-7; possibly the D gene is TRBD2, per 5 matching bases. Cut back by 1 base and 4 bases, the V and J ends lie 14 bases apart. CDR1 is given as SGHVS and CDR2 as FQNEAQ, both from the germline V gene. CDR3 length: 15 amino acids, cysteine to phenylalanine. Only the CDR3 part of the read is kept: 45 bases, read in frame from the first base.